This T cell receptor (beta chain) is from a study of blood T cell repertoires in COVID-19. As for the study in general: Both acute and convalescent COVID-19 samples were obtained from the United States, Italy and Spain. Nucleic acid was either cDNA or gDNA, and it came from T cells, B-cell-depleted T cells, or PBMCs.

Per the germline V gene, CDR1 is MNHEY and CDR2 is SMNVEV (reference sequence). The V end lost 3 bases, the J end lost 6 bases, and 9 bases lay between the germline ends. CDR3 length equals 14 residues. Original analysis: Reference gene primer amplification gave estimated nucleated cell counts. The assay was immunoSEQ multiplex PCR, and TCRdb's table has in-frame clones only and misses some. V and J calls and clone size follow that table, whereas D and trimming were derived from the DNA. The sample carries over 75,000 clones, about 79% recorded once. The gene calls are TRBV27 and TRBJ1-6; a possible D gene is TRBD1 (5 bases). Input material: peripheral blood. The clonotype originates from a human donor in a cohort sampled during active COVID-19. In DNA form, the CDR3 reads TGTGCCAGCAGTTTCTTAGGGGCTAATTCACCCCTCCACTTT. It codes for CASSFLGANSPLHF.